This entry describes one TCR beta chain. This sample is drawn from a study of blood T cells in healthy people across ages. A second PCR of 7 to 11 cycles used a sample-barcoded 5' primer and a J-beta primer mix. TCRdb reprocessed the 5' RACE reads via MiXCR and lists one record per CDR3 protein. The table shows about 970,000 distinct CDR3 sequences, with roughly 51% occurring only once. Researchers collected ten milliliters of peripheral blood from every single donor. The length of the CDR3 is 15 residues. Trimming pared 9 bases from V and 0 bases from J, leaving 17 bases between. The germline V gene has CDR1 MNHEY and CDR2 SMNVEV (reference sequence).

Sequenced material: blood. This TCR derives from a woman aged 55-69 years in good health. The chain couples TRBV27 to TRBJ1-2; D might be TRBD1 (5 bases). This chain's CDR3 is CASRSTGSANYGYTF. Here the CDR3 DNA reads TGTGCCAGTCGAAGCACAGGTTCAGCTAACTATGGCTACACCTTC.